The source of this T cell receptor (beta chain) is a study of T cell responses to AZD1222 COVID-19 vaccine. General study findings and limits: The donor cohort was predominantly white British with a female majority, and clonal diversity may have been underestimated. No repertoire was sampled before or during the peak T cell response, only after it.

Measured with immunoSEQ multiplex PCR; TCRdb has only the in-frame clones, and not every one. The table includes 150,000 to 190,000 clones, approximately 90% detected once. Concerning this clone: Its specificity is not known.

V was pared by 8 bases and J by 5 bases, with 10 bases between. The CDR3 sequence is 11 residues long. Source: peripheral blood, taken 28 days after the second AZD1222 dose. The chain employs TRBV12-3 or TRBV12-4 and TRBJ2-7; D may be TRBD1 (6 bases). The TCR sequence derives from an adult who received the AZD1222 COVID-19 vaccine. CDR3 DNA: TGTGCCAGCCAGGGGAGTGACGAGCAGTACTTC. Translated, it gives CASQGSDEQYF.